The 16 T cell receptor beta chains given below trace back to one sample, sequenced in a study of beta chain features in type 1 diabetes. Investigators reverse transcribed all isolated RNA, so they sequenced expressed TCRB transcripts. Produced via immunoSEQ multiplex PCR; TCRdb's table is partial and in-frame only. The sample carries 500,000 to 700,000 clones, around a sixth recorded once. Sequencing was carried out using naive CD4+ T cells from blood. Receptor source: a man aged 18 to 29 in good health.

This clone turned up a few times. The gene calls are TRBV7-2 and TRBJ1-2; 11 bases are a match to TRBD1. Germline CDR1 and CDR2: SGHTA and FQGNSA. Trimming cost V 0 bases and J 2 bases; bases outside gene matches: 2. CDR3 length: 16 amino acids. CDR3: CASSLAGQGANYGYTF. The CDR3 nucleotides are TGTGCCAGCAGCTTAGCTGGACAGGGGGCCAACTATGGCTACACCTTC.

This clone showed up just a few times. The chain is built from TRBV5-4 and TRBJ1-1; no firm D call. The germline CDR1 and CDR2 sequences are SGHNT and YYREEE (reference sequence). This CDR3 comprises 14 residues. Trimming removed 0 bases at V and 1 base at J, with 7 bases between. The CDR3 nucleotides are TGTGCCAGCAGCTTGGGGGCACAGAACACTGAAGCTTTCTTT. Translated: CASSLGAQNTEAFF.

V is TRBV7-3 and J is TRBJ2-5, with 9 nucleotides matching TRBD1. This CDR3 contains 15 residues. The ends lost 2 bases at V and 4 bases at J; junction bases unmatched: 5. The germline V gene encodes CDR1 SGHTA and CDR2 FQGTGA. The CDR3 DNA reads TGTGCCAGCAGCTTAGGGACAGGGAAGGGAGAGACCCAGTACTTC. This translates into CASSLGTGKGETQYF.

There are a few counts of this clone. The V and J genes are TRBV15 and TRBJ2-7; 8 bases line up with TRBD1. CDR3 length: 14 amino acids. V lost 7 bases and J lost 6; bases outside the gene matches: 11. Germline CDR1 is LNHNV and CDR2 is YYDKDF (reference sequence). CDR3 in amino acids: CATNPGGLNGEQYF. Written as DNA, the CDR3 is TGTGCCACCAACCCAGGGGGCTTGAACGGCGAGCAGTACTTC.

This clone was counted between two and nine times. The rearrangement uses TRBV18 and TRBJ1-1, with a possible D match to TRBD1 (5 bases). Deletions cut 2 bases from V and 4 bases from J, with 14 bases between. The CDR3 has 15 amino acids. Per germline, CDR1 KGHSH and CDR2 LQKENI. The CDR3 bases are TGTGCCAGCTCACCAATGTTGCAGGGAACCACTGAAGCTTTCTTT. It yields the protein CASSPMLQGTTEAFF.

The V gene is TRBV4-1, the J gene TRBJ2-7, with TRBD2 matching 13 bases. The CDR3 length is 21 residues. V was pared by 2 bases and J by 1 base, with 17 bases of the junction left unmatched. Germline lookup yields CDR1 MGHRA and CDR2 YSYEKL. The DNA of the CDR3 is TGCGCCAGCAGCCAAACCCCCGGACTAGCGGGAGCTGTGTGGGTATCCTACGAGCAGTACTTC. Amino acids: CASSQTPGLAGAVWVSYEQYF.

The chain links TRBV7-3 to TRBJ2-6; D is unclear. This CDR3 contains 14 residues. V was cut by 1 base and J by 12 bases, with 13 bases left in between. Germline CDR1 and CDR2: SGHTA and FQGTGA. The chain's CDR3 is CASSLNGLGPVLTF. As DNA, the CDR3 is TGTGCCAGCAGCTTAAATGGTTTAGGACCCGTCCTGACTTTC.

Note on this clone: Distinct nucleotide sequences in the sample also encode this CDR3. The chain combines TRBV7-9 with TRBJ1-5, with D possibly matching TRBD1 (6 bases). The CDR3 has 15 amino acids. Trimming shortened V by 1 base and J by 3 bases, and 10 bases separated the two germline ends. Germline CDR1 SEHNR, CDR2 FQNEAQ (reference sequence). The CDR3: CASSLEQGPNQPQHF. The CDR3 nucleotides read TGTGCCAGCAGCTTAGAACAGGGCCCCAATCAGCCCCAGCATTTT.

This clone has just a few counts. The gene calls are TRBV14 and TRBJ2-2, with 8 bases aligning to TRBD2. The germline CDR1 and CDR2 sequences are SGHDN and FVKESK. V was pared by 1 base and J by 4 bases, with 5 bases of the junction left unmatched. The CDR3 is 16 residues long. CDR3 bases: TGTGCCAGCAGCCAAGTCGCGGGGGGAATCACCGGGGAGCTGTTTTTT. This encodes CASSQVAGGITGELFF.

This clone appeared a few times. The chain carries TRBV6-1 and TRBJ2-4; D assignment may be TRBD1 or TRBD2 (6 bases each). The CDR3 totals 15 residues. Trimming shortened V by 6 bases and J by 0 bases, and 12 bases separated the two germline ends. Germline V gene sequence: CDR1 MNHNS, CDR2 SASEGT. The CDR3 bases are TGTGCCAGCAGCGAGGGGGGCCTAGCCAAAAACATTCAGTACTTC. Its protein is CASSEGGLAKNIQYF.

V usage is TRBV9 and J usage is TRBJ2-7; weak D call: TRBD1 (7 bases). Trimming stripped 0 bases from V and 1 base from J, with 14 bases between. In germline, CDR1 is SGDLS, CDR2 YYNGEE. CDR3 length: 16 residues. As DNA, the CDR3 is TGTGCCAGCAGCGTAGGGCAGGGGGGATATTCCTACGAGCAGTACTTC. Amino acid sequence: CASSVGQGGYSYEQYF. Full variable domain (remainder filled in from reference TRBV9 and TRBJ2-7): DSGVTQTPKHLITATGQRVTLRCSPRSGDLSVYWYQQSLDQGLQFLIQYYNGEERAKGNILERFSAQQFPDLHSELNLSSLELGDSALYFCASSVGQGGYSYEQYFGPGTRLTVT.

This clone was picked up a small number of times. This sequence joins TRBV11-3 and TRBJ2-1; TRBD1 might be the D (6 bases). V was cut by 1 base and J by 4 bases, with 11 bases left in between. Germline CDR1 reads SGHNT; CDR2 reads YENEEA. The CDR3 loop spans 15 amino acids. CDR3 bases: TGTGCCAGCAGCTTAGGGGGGCTGGATTACAATGAGCAGTTCTTC. Protein: CASSLGGLDYNEQFF.

This clone was recorded a few times. The junction differs from germline at one of its ends, possibly a read error. The V gene is TRBV7-7, the J gene TRBJ1-5; D gene uncertain. CDR3 size: 12 residues. Germline CDR1 SSHAT, CDR2 FNYEAQ (reference sequence). CDR3 residues: CASSLVGEPQHF. The DNA of the CDR3 is TGTGCTAGCAGCTTAGTAGGTGAGCCCCAGCATTTT.

This clone was counted a few times. This chain joins TRBV7-9 and TRBJ1-1, with 8 nucleotides matching TRBD1. The CDR3 contains 13 residues. Germline loops: CDR1 SEHNR, CDR2 FQNEAQ (reference sequence). The J segment lost 4 bases and the V segment lost 5 bases, leaving 3 bases of the junction unmatched. CDR3 DNA sequence: TGTGCCAGCAGCGTAGGACAGGGCACTGAAGCTTTCTTT. This translates into CASSVGQGTEAFF.

This clone was counted between two and nine times. V and J are TRBV7-9 and TRBJ2-7, with a weak D call TRBD2 (6 bases). Trimming stripped 4 bases from V and 6 bases from J, with 19 bases between. The germline V gene encodes CDR1 SEHNR and CDR2 FQNEAQ (reference sequence). This CDR3 is built from 15 residues. CDR3 residues: CASSSTPGLTIEQYF. In nucleotides, the CDR3 is TGTGCCAGCAGCTCCACCCCGGGACTGACGATCGAGCAGTACTTC.

This chain connects TRBV20-1 to TRBJ1-1; D unresolved. This CDR3 spans 10 amino acids. V lost 6 bases and J lost 8, with 10 bases in between. In germline, CDR1 is DFQATT, CDR2 SNEGSKA (reference sequence). CDR3 loop: CSAASFEAFF. The CDR3 DNA follows: TGCAGTGCCGCAAGCTTCGAAGCTTTCTTT.